The sample holds a few counts of the clone carrying this T cell receptor (beta chain). Antigen: not known. These data originate in a study of identical twins. Findings of the study overall: The study found excess low generation probability among twin-shared out-of-frame alpha sequences.

Template switching added a universal primer site; cDNA carried unique molecular identifiers. TCRdb fed the 5' RACE reads into MiXCR, producing one record per CDR3 protein. The data contain a few hundred thousand distinct CDR3 sequences, more than 9% of them seen just once; the ten biggest clones take up about 9%. V was pared by 0 bases and J by 6 bases, with 9 bases between. Germline CDR1 MGHRA, CDR2 YSYEKL. This CDR3 region has 14 residues. The chain links TRBV4-1 to TRBJ1-5; no clear D gene. The TCR comes from a man aged 50 to 60 in good health. The material sequenced was memory T cells sorted from blood. The CDR3 DNA is TGCGCCAGCAGCCAAGACCTGGGCGCTCAGCCCCAGCATTTT. It is translated as CASSQDLGAQPQHF.